The 13 T cell receptor beta chains below come from one sample, sequenced in a study of Tregs in tolerant kidney transplant recipients. The data were produced by immunoSEQ multiplex PCR, yet TCRdb's version contains in-frame clones alone and is incomplete. The sample contains over 55,000 clones, around four fifths of which appear only once. The sample consisted of CD4+ T cells from blood. The source is a human donor in good health.

The V gene is TRBV4-1, the J gene TRBJ1-5; D is perhaps TRBD1 (5 bases). V dropped 4 bases and J dropped 1 base, with 11 bases sitting between them. Germline assignment: CDR1 MGHRA and CDR2 YSYEKL. The CDR3 is 15 amino acids. The CDR3 reads CASSPGGGSNQPQHF. The CDR3 DNA is TGCGCCAGCAGCCCGGGGGGGGGAAGCAATCAGCCCCAGCATTTT.

The chain links TRBV30 to TRBJ1-2; D is perhaps TRBD1 (6 bases). Germline V gene data show CDR1 as GTSNPN and CDR2 as SVGIG (reference sequence). This CDR3 has 14 residues. The V end lost 0 bases, the J end lost 5 bases, and 13 bases lay between the germline ends. CDR3 sequence: CAWSVREQGYGYTF. Here the CDR3 DNA reads TGTGCCTGGAGTGTACGGGAACAGGGATATGGCTACACCTTC.

CDR3 amino acids: CASSLEGRDYEQYF. The CDR3 region has the DNA TGTGCCAGCAGCTTGGAAGGGAGGGACTACGAGCAGTACTTC. This chain links TRBV5-4 with TRBJ2-7; 7 bases align to TRBD2. The CDR3 loop spans 14 amino acids. Germline V gene sequence: CDR1 SGHNT, CDR2 YYREEE (reference sequence). Losses at the gene ends were 0 bases for V and 3 bases for J; bases not matched to a gene: 3. The full variable domain, with the rest looked up from reference TRBV5-4 and TRBJ2-7, is ETGVTQSPTHLIKTRGQQVTLRCSSQSGHNTVSWYQQALGQGPQFIFQYYREEENGRGNFPPRFSGLQFPNYSSELNVNALELDDSALYLCASSLEGRDYEQYFGPGTRLTVT.

This chain uses TRBV19 with TRBJ1-2; D ambiguous. The V end was cut by 5 bases, the J end by 8 bases, with 24 bases between. The CDR3 runs 16 residues. Germline V gene lookup returns CDR1 LNHDA and CDR2 SQIVND (reference sequence). This CDR3 reads CASSPGGGFRVTGYTF. For the CDR3, the DNA is TGTGCCAGTAGTCCCGGAGGAGGGTTTAGAGTCACCGGCTACACCTTC.

The chain has TRBV11-2 and TRBJ2-7, with unresolved D. This CDR3 spans 15 amino acids. V lost 3 bases, J lost 5 bases, and 17 bases lay in between. CDR1 and CDR2 (germline): SGHAT, FQNNGV. The CDR3 region is CASSFPTTRFDEQYF. CDR3 bases: TGTGCCAGCAGCTTCCCGACGACGAGGTTTGACGAGCAGTACTTC.

This clone was seen a handful of times. The rearrangement joins TRBV9 to TRBJ2-3; D gene unclear. Per the germline V gene, CDR1 is SGDLS and CDR2 is YYNGEE. Deletions cut 3 bases from V and 0 bases from J, with 23 bases between. This CDR3 contains 19 residues. CDR3 nucleotide sequence: TGTGCCAGCAGCGCGCGGCGCGGCGCCCAGTCGAGGAGCACAGATACGCAGTATTTT. This translates into CASSARRGAQSRSTDTQYF.

The chain combines TRBV29-1 with TRBJ1-2; no reliable D call. This CDR3 region has 12 residues. V lost 3 bases and J lost 7, with 12 bases in between. Germline-derived CDR1 and CDR2 are SQVTM and ANQGSEA. The CDR3 reads CSVDSFEGGYTF. CDR3 nucleotide sequence: TGCAGCGTTGACTCGTTTGAGGGTGGCTACACCTTC.

As concerns this clone: Other DNA sequences in this specimen translate into the identical CDR3. V is TRBV5-1 and J is TRBJ2-1; no reliable D call. CDR3 length equals 14 residues. V lost 0 bases and J lost 7, with 11 bases in between. Germline assignment: CDR1 SGHRS and CDR2 YFSETQ. The CDR3 DNA is TGCGCCAGCAGCTTGGGAGCCGGACCGAATGAGCAGTTCTTC. This encodes CASSLGAGPNEQFF.

This chain links TRBV7-3 with TRBJ2-3; 7 bases agree with TRBD2. The CDR3 loop spans 15 amino acids. Trimming removed 2 bases from V and 2 bases from J; junction bases left unmatched: 4. The germline gives CDR1 SGHTA, CDR2 FQGTGA. In DNA, the CDR3 is TGTGCCAGCAGCTTAGGGGGGGTTACCACAGATACGCAGTATTTT. Translated: CASSLGGVTTDTQYF.

For the CDR3, the DNA is TGCGCCAGCAGCCTACCAACCCCCCAAGCAGGGGGCGTTGGCTACACCTTC. This translates into CASSLPTPQAGGVGYTF. The chain carries TRBV5-1 and TRBJ1-2, with 8 bases that match TRBD1. The CDR3 is 17 residues long. Trimming at V came to 4 bases and at J to 7 bases, leaving 18 bases not matched to a gene. Germline CDR1 and CDR2: SGHRS and YFSETQ.

The J gene is TRBJ1-3, the V gene TRBV6-6; tentative D call: TRBD1 (5 bases). V was cut by 6 bases and J by 2 bases, with 17 bases left in between. Per germline, CDR1 MNHNY and CDR2 SVGAGI (reference sequence). This CDR3 comprises 16 residues. CDR3 loop: CASRPMAGLPGNTIYF. The CDR3 bases are TGTGCCAGCAGACCTATGGCGGGGCTCCCTGGAAACACCATATATTTT.

The rearrangement uses TRBV10-2 and TRBJ2-3, with TRBD2 matching over 12 bases. V was pared by 2 bases and J by 2 bases, with 8 bases of the junction left unmatched. CDR1 WSHSY and CDR2 SAAADI come from the germline V gene. The CDR3 has 18 residues. CDR3 sequence: CASSEPRLAGAFTDTQYF. The CDR3 DNA is TGCGCCAGCAGTGAGCCCCGACTAGCGGGGGCCTTCACAGATACGCAGTATTTT.

The chain uses TRBV2 and TRBJ1-5, with D uncertain. The V and J ends lost 7 bases and 6 bases respectively, with 7 bases between them. CDR3 size: 11 residues. The germline CDR1 and CDR2 sequences are SNHLY and FYNNEI. In nucleotides, the CDR3 is TGTGCCAGCATGACTTCTCAGCCCCAGCATTTT. It yields the protein CASMTSQPQHF.